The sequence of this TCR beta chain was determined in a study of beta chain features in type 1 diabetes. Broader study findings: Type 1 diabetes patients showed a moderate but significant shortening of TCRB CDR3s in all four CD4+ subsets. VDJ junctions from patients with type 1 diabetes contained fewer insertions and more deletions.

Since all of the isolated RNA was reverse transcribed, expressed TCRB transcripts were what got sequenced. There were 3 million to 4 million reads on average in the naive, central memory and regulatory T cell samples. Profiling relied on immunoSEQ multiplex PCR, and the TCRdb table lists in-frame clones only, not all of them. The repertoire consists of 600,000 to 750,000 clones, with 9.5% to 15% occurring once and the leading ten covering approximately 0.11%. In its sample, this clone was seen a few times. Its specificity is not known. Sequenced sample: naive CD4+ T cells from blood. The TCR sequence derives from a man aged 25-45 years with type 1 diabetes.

CDR3 nucleotides: TGTGCCAGCAGTGCATACAGGGCTACGGGCACTGAAGCTTTCTTT. Translation: CASSAYRATGTEAFF. The chain has TRBV2 and TRBJ1-1, with a weak D call TRBD1 (6 bases). From germline, CDR1 is SNHLY and CDR2 FYNNEI. The CDR3 spans 15 residues. Trimming left V 4 bases short and J 4 bases short, with 16 bases between.